The following is a T cell receptor (beta chain) sequence with its context. The antigen remains undetermined. These data belong to a study of cytomegalovirus exposure and HLA in healthy donors. Study results and caveats: Later, an analysis showed that TCR beta chains associated with HLA were more clonally expanded than others that were equally common.

V was pared by 6 bases and J by 9 bases, with 12 bases of the junction left unmatched. This CDR3 comprises 15 residues. Amplification used 60 Vbeta primers and 13 Jbeta primers. Assay: immunoSEQ multiplex PCR; the TCRdb copy retains only in-frame clones and omits some. The listing records fewer than 200,000 clones. This TCR was recovered from a woman in her sixties in good health and CMV-seronegative. The chain recombines TRBV5-7 with TRBJ1-6; 7 bases are a match to TRBD1. TRBV5-7 falls under the ORF class, with uncertain function. The specimen sequenced was PBMCs. This CDR3 reads CASTPPGQFSSPLHF. CDR3 DNA sequence: TGTGCCAGCACCCCACCGGGACAGTTTAGTTCACCCCTCCACTTT.